This passage covers 25 T cell receptor beta chains from one sample sequenced in a study of T cell changes during pregnancy in multiple sclerosis. Assay: immunoSEQ multiplex PCR; the TCRdb copy retains only in-frame clones and omits some. The sample consists of tens of thousands of clones, around 93% of them appearing once. The sample in question was peripheral blood, obtained in the first trimester of pregnancy. These receptor sequences come from a female donor with multiple sclerosis, enrolled in a pregnancy study.

This chain links TRBV6-6 with TRBJ1-3, with D possibly matching TRBD1 (5 bases). This CDR3 comprises 15 residues. Germline CDR1 reads MNHNY; CDR2 reads SVGAGI (reference sequence). V was shortened by 2 bases and J by 3 bases, with 11 bases between the two germline ends. The CDR3 region has the DNA TGTGCCAGCAGTTACATCGGGGGAGGTGGAAACACCATATATTTT. It is translated as CASSYIGGGGNTIYF.

This clone was observed a handful of times. The genes are TRBV6-6 and TRBJ2-7; D is possibly TRBD2 (6 bases). This CDR3 region has 16 residues. Deletions cut 1 base from V and 3 bases from J, with 16 bases between. CDR1 is MNHNY, CDR2 SVGAGI, per germline (reference sequence). DNA for the CDR3: TGTGCCAGCAGTTACTATAGTCGCAGGGAGGACTACGAGCAGTACTTC. It specifies CASSYYSRREDYEQYF.

This clone appeared a single time. V and J are TRBV27 and TRBJ2-5, with 9 nucleotides matching TRBD2. This CDR3 contains 15 residues. V was clipped by 5 bases and J by 1 base; unmatched bases: 5. CDR1 and CDR2 from the germline V gene are MNHEY and SMNVEV (reference sequence). CDR3 residues: CASSPRGGGQETQYF. CDR3 DNA sequence: TGTGCCAGCAGTCCCCGCGGGGGGGGCCAAGAGACCCAGTACTTC.

This chain uses TRBV6-5 with TRBJ1-2; D perhaps matches TRBD1 (5 bases). Per germline, CDR1 MNHEY and CDR2 SVGAGI. The CDR3 is 16 amino acids. V lost 0 bases to trimming and J lost 4 bases, with 15 bases between them. In DNA form, the CDR3 reads TGTGCCAGCAGTTACTCGACGGCAGGGTCGGGCTATGGCTACACCTTC. Residues: CASSYSTAGSGYGYTF.

This clone was seen only a few times. The rearrangement joins TRBV18 to TRBJ1-1; no reliable D call. CDR3 length: 11 residues. The V gene's germline CDR1 is KGHSH and CDR2 LQKENI. Trimming cost V 3 bases and J 7 bases, with 6 bases left between them. The CDR3: CASSPVSEAFF. The CDR3 bases are TGTGCCAGCTCACCTGTGAGTGAAGCTTTCTTT. The complete variable domain, with remaining parts taken from reference TRBV18 and TRBJ1-1, reads NAGVMQNPRHLVRRRGQEARLRCSPMKGHSHVYWYRQLPEEGLKFMVYLQKENIIDESGMPKERFSAEFPKEGPSILRIQQVVRGDSAAYFCASSPVSEAFFGQGTRLTVV.

The J gene is TRBJ2-1, the V gene TRBV6-6, with D maybe TRBD1 (5 bases). The CDR3 runs to 13 residues. The germline V and J ends were trimmed by 5 bases and 10 bases, with 15 bases remaining between them. Germline V gene data show CDR1 as MNHNY and CDR2 as SVGAGI (reference sequence). Here the CDR3 reads CASSLTGEGEQFF. Here the CDR3 DNA reads TGTGCCAGCAGTCTCACAGGAGAAGGGGAGCAGTTCTTC.

The rearrangement joins TRBV10-3 to TRBJ2-3; TRBD2 aligns across 12 bases. J lost 1 base, V lost 4 bases, and 6 bases had no gene match. CDR3 length: 17 amino acids. From germline, CDR1 is ENHRY and CDR2 SYGVKD. CDR3 in amino acids: CAISGALAGGRTDTQYF. The DNA for the CDR3 is TGTGCCATCAGTGGGGCACTAGCGGGGGGCCGCACAGATACGCAGTATTTT.

The chain carries TRBV19 and TRBJ2-3, with a possible D match to TRBD2 (5 bases). Germline V CDR1 and CDR2: LNHDA, SQIVND (reference sequence). The CDR3 extends over 13 amino acids. Trimming removed 4 bases at V and 5 bases at J, with 10 bases between. The CDR3 bases are TGTGCCAGTAGTACGGACTTCGTAGATACGCAGTATTTT. Amino acid sequence: CASSTDFVDTQYF.

This rearrangement joins TRBV27 to TRBJ1-1; D perhaps matches TRBD1 (5 bases). Trimming removed 3 bases at V and 4 bases at J, with 9 bases between. Germline V gene sequence: CDR1 MNHEY, CDR2 SMNVEV (reference sequence). This CDR3 contains 13 residues. The CDR3 sequence is CASSFSRGTEAFF. Written as DNA, the CDR3 is TGTGCCAGCAGTTTCAGTAGGGGCACTGAAGCTTTCTTT.

The rearrangement uses TRBV9 and TRBJ1-4; a weak D match, TRBD1 (6 bases). With 0 bases removed from V and 4 bases from J, the gap between germline ends came to 7 bases. There are 14 residues in the CDR3. In germline, CDR1 is SGDLS, CDR2 YYNGEE. CDR3 DNA: TGTGCCAGCAGCGTAGGGGGGCTTAATGAAAAACTGTTTTTT. This translates into CASSVGGLNEKLFF.

V and J are TRBV5-1 and TRBJ1-2, with D uncertain. The CDR3 runs to 13 residues. Germline V CDR1 and CDR2: SGHRS, YFSETQ. V gave up 1 base and J gave up 8 bases, with 12 bases separating them. The CDR3 region has the DNA TGCGCCAGCAGCTTGCCGCCCTCTGCGGGCTACACCTTC. Residues: CASSLPPSAGYTF.

The gene calls are TRBV7-9 and TRBJ2-1, with D possibly being TRBD1 (5 bases). Deletions cut 2 bases from V and 2 bases from J, with 10 bases between. This CDR3 contains 15 residues. Germline V CDR1 and CDR2: SEHNR, FQNEAQ (reference sequence). This CDR3 reads CASSLSRETYNEQFF. Here the CDR3 DNA reads TGTGCCAGCAGCTTAAGCAGGGAAACCTACAATGAGCAGTTCTTC.

The chain combines TRBV9 with TRBJ2-7; tentative D call: TRBD2 (6 bases). V gave up 0 bases and J gave up 0 bases, with 10 bases separating them. Per the germline V gene, CDR1 is SGDLS and CDR2 is YYNGEE. This CDR3 is built from 15 residues. CDR3 sequence (DNA): TGTGCCAGCAGCGTAGGTCAGGGACTCTCCTACGAGCAGTACTTC. Translating it yields CASSVGQGLSYEQYF.

V usage is TRBV7-9 and J usage is TRBJ2-7; 9 bases align to TRBD2. The CDR3 consists of 13 residues. Trimming cost V 8 bases and J 3 bases; bases outside gene matches: 5. CDR1 is SEHNR, CDR2 FQNEAQ, per germline (reference sequence). CDR3 in amino acids: CASGRTSDYEQYF. The CDR3 DNA reads TGTGCCAGCGGACGGACTAGCGACTACGAGCAGTACTTC.

This clone was detected a few times. The rearrangement uses TRBV7-9 and TRBJ1-3; no definite D call. V was shortened by 1 base and J by 4 bases, with 8 bases between the two germline ends. The CDR3 runs to 14 residues. Germline lookup yields CDR1 SEHNR and CDR2 FQNEAQ (reference sequence). The CDR3 is CASSLVQKGNTIYF. CDR3 coding DNA: TGTGCCAGCAGCTTAGTCCAGAAAGGAAACACCATATATTTT.

The chain is built from TRBV9 and TRBJ2-7, with TRBD2 matching 9 bases. The length of the CDR3 is 16 residues. The J segment lost 0 bases and the V segment lost 3 bases, leaving 7 bases of the junction unmatched. Germline values: CDR1 SGDLS, CDR2 YYNGEE. CDR3 bases: TGTGCCAGCAGCGGTAGGGCGGGAGGGAACTCCTACGAGCAGTACTTC. Its protein product is CASSGRAGGNSYEQYF. Using reference TRBV9 and TRBJ2-7 for the parts outside the CDR3, the full variable domain is DSGVTQTPKHLITATGQRVTLRCSPRSGDLSVYWYQQSLDQGLQFLIQYYNGEERAKGNILERFSAQQFPDLHSELNLSSLELGDSALYFCASSGRAGGNSYEQYFGPGTRLTVT.

V gene TRBV5-1 combines with J gene TRBJ2-3, with D possibly being TRBD1 (6 bases). The germline gives CDR1 SGHRS, CDR2 YFSETQ. This CDR3 is 15 amino acids long. Trimming stripped 5 bases from V and 0 bases from J, with 13 bases between. The CDR3 sequence is CASRAGTTSTDTQYF. CDR3 DNA: TGCGCCAGCAGGGCCGGGACAACTAGCACAGATACGCAGTATTTT. The variable domain in full, completed from reference TRBV5-1 and TRBJ2-3, reads KAGVTQTPRYLIKTRGQQVTLSCSPISGHRSVSWYQQTPGQGLQFLFEYFSETQRNKGNFPGRFSGRQFSNSRSEMNVSTLELGDSALYLCASRAGTTSTDTQYFGPGTRLTVL.

This rearrangement joins TRBV19 to TRBJ2-7; 9 bases map to TRBD1. This CDR3 is 15 amino acids long. V was clipped by 7 bases and J by 0 bases; unmatched bases: 7. CDR1 is LNHDA, CDR2 SQIVND, per germline (reference sequence). CDR3 in amino acids: CASTTGTGSSYEQYF. CDR3 sequence (DNA): TGTGCCAGTACCACCGGGACAGGGAGCTCCTACGAGCAGTACTTC.

The genes are TRBV7-2 and TRBJ1-5, with D possibly being TRBD1 (5 bases). Germline CDR1 and CDR2: SGHTA and FQGNSA. Trimming shortened V by 5 bases and J by 1 base, and 12 bases separated the two germline ends. The CDR3 consists of 15 residues. The CDR3 loop reads CASSHGGNSNQPQHF. The CDR3 coding sequence is TGTGCCAGCAGCCACGGGGGGAACAGCAATCAGCCCCAGCATTTT.

The genes are TRBV7-9 and TRBJ1-2, with D possibly TRBD1 on 6 matching bases. CDR3 length: 15 amino acids. From germline, CDR1 is SEHNR and CDR2 FQNEAQ (reference sequence). V was shortened by 5 bases and J by 8 bases, with 21 bases between the two germline ends. The CDR3 reads CASSPPRGGPGGYTF. In nucleotides, the CDR3 is TGTGCCAGCAGCCCCCCGCGGGGGGGGCCGGGGGGCTACACCTTC.

The chain uses TRBV14 and TRBJ2-3, with D possibly TRBD2 on 6 matching bases. Trimming left V 1 base short and J 5 bases short, with 10 bases between. This CDR3 is built from 14 residues. Per germline, CDR1 SGHDN and CDR2 FVKESK. Here the CDR3 reads CASSQGARGDTQYF. CDR3 DNA sequence: TGTGCCAGCAGCCAAGGGGCGCGGGGAGATACGCAGTATTTT.

This sequence joins TRBV5-1 and TRBJ1-6; maybe TRBD1 (6 bases). The CDR3 covers 17 residues. Trimming stripped 0 bases from V and 8 bases from J, with 18 bases between. Germline loops: CDR1 SGHRS, CDR2 YFSETQ. The CDR3 protein is CASSLGSRGGVHSPLHF. CDR3 DNA: TGCGCCAGCAGCTTGGGATCCAGGGGCGGTGTTCATTCACCCCTCCACTTT. The full variable domain, its missing parts supplied by reference TRBV5-1 and TRBJ1-6, is KAGVTQTPRYLIKTRGQQVTLSCSPISGHRSVSWYQQTPGQGLQFLFEYFSETQRNKGNFPGRFSGRQFSNSRSEMNVSTLELGDSALYLCASSLGSRGGVHSPLHFGNGTRLTVT.

J is TRBJ1-5 and V is TRBV6-5, with 7 bases matching TRBD1. Trimming took 0 bases from V and 9 from J; bases not matched to a gene: 8. Germline V gene sequence: CDR1 MNHEY, CDR2 SVGAGI. The CDR3 covers 15 residues. CDR3 loop: CASSYSVTGVWPQHF. The CDR3 nucleotides are TGTGCCAGCAGTTACTCGGTAACAGGGGTATGGCCCCAGCATTTT.

This clone was counted a single time. The CDR3 nucleotides read TGTGCCAGCAGCTTAGTAACTAGCGGGGGAGGCACAGATACGCAGTATTTT. This sequence encodes CASSLVTSGGGTDTQYF. This chain links TRBV7-2 with TRBJ2-3, with 11 bases matching TRBD2. The CDR3 sequence is 17 residues long. Germline V CDR1 and CDR2: SGHTA, FQGNSA. The V gene end was trimmed by 1 base and the J gene end by 1 base; junction bases not matched to a gene: 4. Looking up the rest from reference TRBV7-2 and TRBJ2-3 gives the full variable domain: GAGVSQSPSNKVTEKGKDVELRCDPISGHTALYWYRQSLGQGLEFLIYFQGNSAPDKSGLPSDRFSAERTGGSVSTLTIQRTQQEDSAVYLCASSLVTSGGGTDTQYFGPGTRLTVL.

The chain uses TRBV5-1 and TRBJ2-2, with TRBD2 identical over 14 bases. Germline CDR1 SGHRS, CDR2 YFSETQ. There are 17 residues in the CDR3. Trimming at V came to 4 bases and at J to 0 bases, leaving 2 bases not matched to a gene. CDR3 residues: CASSKGLAGANTGELFF. CDR3 sequence (DNA): TGCGCCAGCAGCAAGGGACTAGCGGGGGCGAACACCGGGGAGCTGTTTTTT.